One and the same sample provided the 18 T cell receptor beta chains below, sequenced in a study of cytomegalovirus exposure and HLA in healthy donors. Vbeta (60) and Jbeta (13) primers were used in the PCR. Here immunoSEQ multiplex PCR was the method, and the copy in TCRdb shows in-frame clones only, minus some. The sample lists over 85,000 clones, 81% seen once, with more than 5% in the top ten. Source material: PBMCs. The receptors were sampled from a man in his forties or fifties in good health and CMV-seropositive.

CDR3 sequence reads: CAWSLAAGPTDTQYF. DNA for the CDR3: TGTGCCTGGAGTCTTGCAGCGGGACCCACAGATACGCAGTATTTT. V gene TRBV30 combines with J gene TRBJ2-3; 7 bases match TRBD2. The germline V gene has CDR1 GTSNPN and CDR2 SVGIG (reference sequence). J gave up 2 bases and V 2 bases, and 7 bases lay outside the gene matches. This CDR3 has 15 residues.

This sequence joins TRBV30 and TRBJ2-5, with D possibly being TRBD1 (5 bases). Near its end, the DNA agrees better with TRBJ2-7, so the J call may be wrong. The CDR3 has 14 residues. Germline CDR1 GTSNPN, CDR2 SVGIG (reference sequence). CDR3 residues: CAWRRQGTSYEQYF. The CDR3 region has the DNA TGTGCCTGGAGAAGGCAGGGAACGTCCTACGAGCAGTACTTC.

Points on this clone: The junction departs from germline at one end; a sequencing error may be responsible. The chain employs TRBV7-7 and TRBJ2-1; tentatively, D is TRBD2 (7 bases). CDR3 length equals 13 residues. Germline CDR1 reads SSHAT; CDR2 reads FNYEAQ (reference sequence). The CDR3 DNA is TGTGCTAGCAGCTTGGGGGGGCGGGATGAGCAGTTCTTC. It codes for CASSLGGRDEQFF. Filled out from reference TRBV7-7 and TRBJ2-1, the complete variable domain reads GAGVSQSPRYKVTKRGQDVTLRCDPISSHATLYWYQQALGQGPEFLTYFNYEAQPDKSGLPSDRFSAERPEGSISTLTIQRTEQRDSAMYRCASSLGGRDEQFFGPGTRLTVL.

V gene TRBV21-1 combines with J gene TRBJ2-5; TRBD1, the table's D call, lacks a check against the DNA. TRBV21-1 is classified as a pseudogene. This CDR3 spans 17 amino acids. The CDR3 reads CASSNLAPQDNKETQYF. CDR3 in DNA: TGTGCCAGCAGCAACCTCGCTCCCCAGGACAATAAAGAGACCCAGTACTTC.

This clone was recorded a few times. The chain combines TRBV6-5 with TRBJ1-2; D uncertain. CDR1 is MNHEY, CDR2 SVGAGI, per germline. This CDR3 is 14 amino acids long. Trimming cost V 0 bases and J 1 base, with 6 bases left between them. CDR3 bases: TGTGCCAGCAGTTACTCGCAACTTAACTATGGCTACACCTTC. Protein product: CASSYSQLNYGYTF.

This CDR3 reads CASSLGWPGDAYEQYF. CDR3 coding DNA: TGTGCCAGCAGCTTGGGTTGGCCAGGGGATGCCTACGAGCAGTACTTC. The chain is built from TRBV5-4 and TRBJ2-7, with D possibly being TRBD1 (6 bases). This CDR3 is 16 amino acids long. The germline V gene encodes CDR1 SGHNT and CDR2 YYREEE (reference sequence). The V gene lost 0 bases and the J gene lost 2 bases, with 15 bases spanning the gap. The full variable domain, completed using reference TRBV5-4 and TRBJ2-7, is ETGVTQSPTHLIKTRGQQVTLRCSSQSGHNTVSWYQQALGQGPQFIFQYYREEENGRGNFPPRFSGLQFPNYSSELNVNALELDDSALYLCASSLGWPGDAYEQYFGPGTRLTVT.

The rearrangement links TRBV27 to TRBJ1-3; D unclear. Germline V gene lookup returns CDR1 MNHEY and CDR2 SMNVEV (reference sequence). This CDR3 is 15 amino acids long. Trimming pared 5 bases from V and 0 bases from J, leaving 11 bases between. CDR3 residues: CASSPAGFSGNTIYF. CDR3 DNA sequence: TGTGCCAGCAGTCCGGCAGGATTCTCTGGAAACACCATATATTTT.

The V and J genes are TRBV7-2 and TRBJ1-1, with 7 positions matching TRBD1. Germline V CDR1 and CDR2: SGHTA, FQGNSA. Trimming cost V 5 bases and J 8 bases; bases outside gene matches: 2. The CDR3 extends over 11 amino acids. In DNA, the CDR3 is TGTGCCAGCAGCACGGGACAGGAAGCTTTCTTT. Its translation is CASSTGQEAFF.

J is TRBJ2-5 and V is TRBV2; D is unclear. Germline assignment: CDR1 SNHLY and CDR2 FYNNEI. This CDR3 spans 14 amino acids. Deletions cut 3 bases from V and 1 base from J, with 9 bases between. The chain's CDR3 is CASSDPLSQETQYF. CDR3 coding DNA: TGTGCCAGCAGTGATCCCCTGTCCCAAGAGACCCAGTACTTC.

The chain employs TRBV5-1 and TRBJ2-1; D perhaps matches TRBD2 (5 bases). Germline V gives CDR1 SGHRS, CDR2 YFSETQ. The CDR3 has 16 amino acids. V lost 0 bases and J lost 3, with 13 bases in between. CDR3 in DNA: TGCGCCAGCAGCTTGGATGGGAGCGGCTACTACAATGAGCAGTTCTTC. Its translation is CASSLDGSGYYNEQFF.

The chain uses TRBV9 and TRBJ2-1, with TRBD1 as a possible D gene (6 bases). Deletions cut 4 bases from V and 5 bases from J, with 13 bases between. This CDR3 has 14 residues. The germline gives CDR1 SGDLS, CDR2 YYNGEE. Here the CDR3 DNA reads TGTGCCAGCAGCCCGGGACAAGGGGACAATGAGCAGTTCTTC. It encodes CASSPGQGDNEQFF. Full variable domain (remainder filled in from reference TRBV9 and TRBJ2-1): DSGVTQTPKHLITATGQRVTLRCSPRSGDLSVYWYQQSLDQGLQFLIQYYNGEERAKGNILERFSAQQFPDLHSELNLSSLELGDSALYFCASSPGQGDNEQFFGPGTRLTVL.

The CDR3: CASSLAQGVTGELFF. As DNA, the CDR3 is TGTGCCAGCAGCTTAGCCCAGGGCGTCACCGGGGAGCTGTTTTTT. The chain has TRBV7-3 and TRBJ2-2; D is perhaps TRBD1 (5 bases). The CDR3 length is 15 residues. Trimming shortened V by 2 bases and J by 4 bases, and 11 bases separated the two germline ends. Germline CDR1 SGHTA, CDR2 FQGTGA.

This chain joins TRBV19 and TRBJ2-7; unclear D gene. V was clipped by 2 bases and J by 6 bases, with 17 bases between them. The CDR3 is made up of 15 amino acids. Germline CDR1 reads LNHDA; CDR2 reads SQIVND (reference sequence). In DNA form, the CDR3 reads TGTGCCAGTAGTATACGGAGCGCTTCAACCGGCGAGCAGTACTTC. Translating gives CASSIRSASTGEQYF.

This chain uses TRBV7-8 with TRBJ2-7, with 7 bases that match TRBD1. Germline V gives CDR1 SGHVS, CDR2 FQNEAQ. Germline trimming cut 5 bases from V and 0 bases from J; bases unmatched to any gene: 13. The CDR3 has 17 amino acids. The CDR3 loop is CASSPRAGTEFSYEQYF. As DNA, the CDR3 is TGTGCCAGCAGCCCAAGGGCCGGGACAGAATTCTCCTACGAGCAGTACTTC.

This clone was seen more than once but under ten times. The rearrangement links TRBV29-1 to TRBJ2-1; 7 bases match TRBD2. Germline values: CDR1 SQVTM, CDR2 ANQGSEA. There are 14 residues in the CDR3. V dropped 3 bases and J dropped 5; count of bases not matched to a gene: 7. The CDR3 here is CSVEWTRENNEQFF. DNA for the CDR3: TGCAGCGTTGAGTGGACTAGGGAGAACAATGAGCAGTTCTTC.

The CDR3: CASSQGTSGREPTDTQYF. CDR3 DNA sequence: TGTGCCAGCAGCCAGGGGACTAGCGGGAGGGAACCCACAGATACGCAGTATTTT. The chain links TRBV4-2 to TRBJ2-3; 16 bases match TRBD2. V lost 3 bases and J lost 2; bases outside the gene matches: 5. There are 18 residues in the CDR3. Germline V gene lookup returns CDR1 LGHNA and CDR2 YNFKEQ.

The V gene is TRBV27, the J gene TRBJ2-5, with 10 bases identical to TRBD2. The assigned J gene may be wrong: the sequence end matches TRBJ2-7 better. The CDR3 runs to 15 residues. Germline CDR1 and CDR2: MNHEY and SMNVEV (reference sequence). The CDR3 here is CASSSLAGAAYEQYF. As DNA, the CDR3 is TGTGCCAGCAGTTCTCTAGCGGGAGCCGCCTACGAGCAGTACTTC.

The chain joins TRBV5-1 to TRBJ2-1, with unresolved D. Germline V lookup: CDR1 SGHRS, CDR2 YFSETQ. V was cut by 2 bases and J by 6 bases, with 15 bases left in between. The length of the CDR3 is 15 residues. The CDR3 sequence is CASSFQRPLPNEQFF. The CDR3 region has the DNA TGCGCCAGCAGCTTCCAGAGGCCCCTCCCCAATGAGCAGTTCTTC.